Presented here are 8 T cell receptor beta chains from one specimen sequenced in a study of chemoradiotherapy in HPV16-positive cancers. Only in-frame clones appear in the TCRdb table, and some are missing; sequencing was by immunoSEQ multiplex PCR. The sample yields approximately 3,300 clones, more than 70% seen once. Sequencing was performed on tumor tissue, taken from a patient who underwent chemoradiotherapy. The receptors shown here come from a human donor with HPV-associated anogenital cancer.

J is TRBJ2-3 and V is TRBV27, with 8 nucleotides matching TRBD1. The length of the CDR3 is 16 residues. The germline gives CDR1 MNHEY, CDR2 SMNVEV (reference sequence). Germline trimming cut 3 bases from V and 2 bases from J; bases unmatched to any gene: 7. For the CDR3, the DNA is TGTGCCAGCAGTTTTGGGACAGGAGCCCTCACAGATACGCAGTATTTT. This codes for CASSFGTGALTDTQYF.

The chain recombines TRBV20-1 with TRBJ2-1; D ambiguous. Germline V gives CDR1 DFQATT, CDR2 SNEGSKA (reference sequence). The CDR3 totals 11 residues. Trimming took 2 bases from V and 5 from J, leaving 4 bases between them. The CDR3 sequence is CSARKNNEQFF. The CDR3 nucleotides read TGCAGTGCTAGAAAGAACAATGAGCAGTTCTTC.

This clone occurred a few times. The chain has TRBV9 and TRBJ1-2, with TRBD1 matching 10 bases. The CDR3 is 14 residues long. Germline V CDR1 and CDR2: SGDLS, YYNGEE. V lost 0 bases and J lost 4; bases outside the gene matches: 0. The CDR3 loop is CASSVGDRGYGYTF. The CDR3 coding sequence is TGTGCCAGCAGCGTAGGGGACAGGGGCTATGGCTACACCTTC.

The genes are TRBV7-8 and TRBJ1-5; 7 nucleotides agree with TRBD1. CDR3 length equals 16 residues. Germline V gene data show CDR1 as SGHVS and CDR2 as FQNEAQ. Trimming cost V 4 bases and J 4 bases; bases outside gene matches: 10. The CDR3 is CASSSLGDRANQPQHF. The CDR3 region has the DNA TGTGCCAGCAGCTCCCTCGGCGACAGGGCTAATCAGCCCCAGCATTTT.

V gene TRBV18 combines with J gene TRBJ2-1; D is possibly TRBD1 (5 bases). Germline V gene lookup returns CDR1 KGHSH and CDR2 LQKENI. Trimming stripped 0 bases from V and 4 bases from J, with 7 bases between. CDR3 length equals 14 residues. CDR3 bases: TGTGCCAGCTCACCACCGTCAGGGTACAATGAGCAGTTCTTC. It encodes CASSPPSGYNEQFF.

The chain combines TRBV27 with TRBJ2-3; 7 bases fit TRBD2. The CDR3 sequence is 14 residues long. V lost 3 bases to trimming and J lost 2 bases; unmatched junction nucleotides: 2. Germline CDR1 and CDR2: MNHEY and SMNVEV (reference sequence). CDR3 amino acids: CASSLAGVTDTQYF. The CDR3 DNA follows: TGTGCCAGCAGTTTGGCGGGGGTCACAGATACGCAGTATTTT.

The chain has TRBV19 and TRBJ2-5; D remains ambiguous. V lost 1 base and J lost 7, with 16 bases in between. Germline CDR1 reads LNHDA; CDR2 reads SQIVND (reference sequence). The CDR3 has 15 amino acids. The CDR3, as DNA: TGTGCCAGTAGTATAGGGAACACAGCAATGGGGACCCAGTACTTC. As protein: CASSIGNTAMGTQYF. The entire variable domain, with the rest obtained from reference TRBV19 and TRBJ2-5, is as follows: DGGITQSPKYLFRKEGQNVTLSCEQNLNHDAMYWYRQDPGQGLRLIYYSQIVNDFQKGDIAEGYSVSREKKESFPLTVTSAQKNPTAFYLCASSIGNTAMGTQYFGPGTRLLVL.

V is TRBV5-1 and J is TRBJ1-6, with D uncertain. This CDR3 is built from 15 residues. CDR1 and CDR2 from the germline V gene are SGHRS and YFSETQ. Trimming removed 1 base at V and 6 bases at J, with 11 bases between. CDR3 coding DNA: TGCGCCAGCAGCTTGAATTGGGAGTCTAATTCACCCCTCCACTTT. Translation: CASSLNWESNSPLHF.